This T cell receptor beta chain comes out of a study of T-cell memory formation after mild COVID-19. Findings of the study overall: Certain responding clones were present in pre-infection memory, suggesting participation of cross-reactive memory.

V lost 4 bases and J lost 5; bases outside the gene matches: 3. The CDR3 is made up of 14 amino acids. Germline V gene lookup returns CDR1 MNHEY and CDR2 SVGAGI. TCRdb recomputed calls from the 5' RACE reads with MiXCR, one row per CDR3 protein. There are about 190,000 distinct CDR3 sequences in the sample; 27% occur only once, and around 10% lies in the top ten. This clonotype was detected only a few times. Its antigen is undetermined. What was sequenced was PBMCs or a T cell subset sorted from them (not recorded which). The chain carries TRBV6-5 and TRBJ2-5, with 11 nucleotides matching TRBD2. The origin of this receptor is an adult woman who had mild COVID-19 (a few samples of this study predate the infection). Cell type and time point are not known. CDR3 in amino acids: CASSFLAGGETQYF. CDR3 sequence (DNA): TGTGCCAGCAGTTTTCTAGCGGGGGGCGAGACCCAGTACTTC.